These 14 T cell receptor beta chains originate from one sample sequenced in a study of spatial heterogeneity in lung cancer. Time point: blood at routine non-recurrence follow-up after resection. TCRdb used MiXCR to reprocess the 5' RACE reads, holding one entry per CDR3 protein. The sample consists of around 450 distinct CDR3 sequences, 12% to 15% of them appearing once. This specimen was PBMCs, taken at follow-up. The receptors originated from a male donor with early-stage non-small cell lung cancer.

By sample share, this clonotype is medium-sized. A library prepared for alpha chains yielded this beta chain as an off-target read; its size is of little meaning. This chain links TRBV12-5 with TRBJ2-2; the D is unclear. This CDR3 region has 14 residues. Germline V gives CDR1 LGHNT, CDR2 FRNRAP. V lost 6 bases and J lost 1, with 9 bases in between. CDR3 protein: CASGRAQNTGELFF. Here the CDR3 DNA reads TGTGCTAGTGGCCGGGCCCAGAACACCGGGGAGCTGTTTTTT.

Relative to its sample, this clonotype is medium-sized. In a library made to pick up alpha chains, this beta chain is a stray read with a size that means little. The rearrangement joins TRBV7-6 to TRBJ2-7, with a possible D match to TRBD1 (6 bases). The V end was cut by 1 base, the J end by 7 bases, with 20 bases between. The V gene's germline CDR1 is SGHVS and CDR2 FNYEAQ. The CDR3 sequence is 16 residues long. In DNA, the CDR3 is TGTGCCAGCAGCTTAGGGGGGCCCGTGACAGTAAATGAGCAGTACTTC. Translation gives CASSLGGPVTVNEQYF. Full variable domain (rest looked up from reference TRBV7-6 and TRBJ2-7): GAGVSQSPRYKVTKRGQDVALRCDPISGHVSLYWYRQALGQGPEFLTYFNYEAQQDKSGLPNDRFSAERPEGSISTLTIQRTEQRDSAMYRCASSLGGPVTVNEQYFGPGTRLTVT.

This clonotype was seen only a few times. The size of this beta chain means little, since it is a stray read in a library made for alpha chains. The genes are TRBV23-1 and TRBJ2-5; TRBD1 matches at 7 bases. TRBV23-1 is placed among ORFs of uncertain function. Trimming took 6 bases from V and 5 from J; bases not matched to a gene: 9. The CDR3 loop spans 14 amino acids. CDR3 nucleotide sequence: TGCGCCAGCAGCCCTCGTACAGGGGTCGAGACCCAGTACTTC. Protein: CASSPRTGVETQYF.

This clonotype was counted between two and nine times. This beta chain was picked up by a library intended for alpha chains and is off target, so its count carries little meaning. CDR3 residues: CASSSQGGDTEAFF. In DNA, the CDR3 is TGTGCCAGCAGTTCCCAGGGAGGGGACACTGAAGCTTTCTTT. The chain has TRBV12-3 or TRBV12-4 and TRBJ1-1, with D maybe TRBD1 (5 bases). The CDR3 length is 14 residues. Trimming left V 4 bases short and J 3 bases short, with 12 bases between.

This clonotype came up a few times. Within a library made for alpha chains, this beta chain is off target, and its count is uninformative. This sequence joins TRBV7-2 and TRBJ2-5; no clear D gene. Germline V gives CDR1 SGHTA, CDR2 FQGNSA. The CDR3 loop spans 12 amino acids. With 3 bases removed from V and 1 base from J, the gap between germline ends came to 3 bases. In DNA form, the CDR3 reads TGTGCCAGCAGCTTCCTCCAAGAGACCCAGTACTTC. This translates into CASSFLQETQYF.

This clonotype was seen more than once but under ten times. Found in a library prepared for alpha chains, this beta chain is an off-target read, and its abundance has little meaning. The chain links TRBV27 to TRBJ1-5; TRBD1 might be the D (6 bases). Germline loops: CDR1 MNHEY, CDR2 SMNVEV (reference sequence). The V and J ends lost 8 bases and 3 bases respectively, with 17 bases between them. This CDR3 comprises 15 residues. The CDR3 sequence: CASGLQGTANQPQHF. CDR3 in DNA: TGTGCCAGCGGATTACAGGGTACCGCCAATCAGCCCCAGCATTTT.

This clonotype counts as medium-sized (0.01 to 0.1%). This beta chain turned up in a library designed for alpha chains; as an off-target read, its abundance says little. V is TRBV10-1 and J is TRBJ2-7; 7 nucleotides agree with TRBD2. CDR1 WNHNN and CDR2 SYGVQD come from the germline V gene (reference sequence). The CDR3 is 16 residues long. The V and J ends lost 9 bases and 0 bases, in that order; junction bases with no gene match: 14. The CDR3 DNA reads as TGCGCCAGAGAGAAGTACCGGGACTATTACTCCTACGAGCAGTACTTC. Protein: CAREKYRDYYSYEQYF.

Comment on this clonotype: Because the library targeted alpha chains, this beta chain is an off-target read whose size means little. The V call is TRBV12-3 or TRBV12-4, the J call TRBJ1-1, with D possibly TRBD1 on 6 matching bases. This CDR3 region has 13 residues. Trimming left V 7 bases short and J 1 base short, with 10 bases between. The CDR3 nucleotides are TGTGCCAGCAACCCGACAGGGAACACTGAAGCTTTCTTT. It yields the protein CASNPTGNTEAFF.

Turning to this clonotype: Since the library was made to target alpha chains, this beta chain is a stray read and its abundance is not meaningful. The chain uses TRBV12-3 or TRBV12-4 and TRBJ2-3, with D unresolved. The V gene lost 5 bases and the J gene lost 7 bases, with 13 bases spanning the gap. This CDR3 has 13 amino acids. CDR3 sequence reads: CASSANLGYTQYF. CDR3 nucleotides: TGTGCCAGCAGTGCCAACCTAGGGTATACGCAGTATTTT.

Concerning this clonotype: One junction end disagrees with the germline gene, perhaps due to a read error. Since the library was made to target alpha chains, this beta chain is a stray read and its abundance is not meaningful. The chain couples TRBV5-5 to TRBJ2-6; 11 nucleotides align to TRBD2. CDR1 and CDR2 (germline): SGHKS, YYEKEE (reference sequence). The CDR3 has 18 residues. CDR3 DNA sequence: TGTGCCAGCAGCTTGGAGCTAGCGGGAGGCTCTGGGGCCAACGTCCTGATTTTC. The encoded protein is CASSLELAGGSGANVLIF.

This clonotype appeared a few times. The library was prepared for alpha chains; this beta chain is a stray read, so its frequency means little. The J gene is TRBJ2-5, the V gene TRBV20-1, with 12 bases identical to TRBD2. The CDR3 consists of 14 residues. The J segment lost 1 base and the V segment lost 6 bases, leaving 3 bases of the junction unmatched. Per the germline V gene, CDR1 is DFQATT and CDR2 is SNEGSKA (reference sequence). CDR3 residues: CSAPGLAGQETQYF. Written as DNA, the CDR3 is TGCAGTGCCCCGGGACTAGCGGGCCAAGAGACCCAGTACTTC.

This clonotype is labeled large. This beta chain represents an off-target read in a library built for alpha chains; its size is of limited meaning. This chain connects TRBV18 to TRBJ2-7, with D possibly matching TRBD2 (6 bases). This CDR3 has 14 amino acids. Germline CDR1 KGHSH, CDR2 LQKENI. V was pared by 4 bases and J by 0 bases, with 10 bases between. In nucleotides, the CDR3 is TGTGCCAGCTCACAGGGACTCGTCTCCTACGAGCAGTACTTC. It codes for CASSQGLVSYEQYF.

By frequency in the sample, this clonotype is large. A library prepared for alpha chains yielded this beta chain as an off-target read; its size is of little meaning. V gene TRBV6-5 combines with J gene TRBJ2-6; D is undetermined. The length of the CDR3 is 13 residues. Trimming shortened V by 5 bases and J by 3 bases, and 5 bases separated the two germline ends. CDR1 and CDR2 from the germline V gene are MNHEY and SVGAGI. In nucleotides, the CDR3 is TGTGCCAGCAGTGACGTTGGGGCCAACGTCCTGACTTTC. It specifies CASSDVGANVLTF.

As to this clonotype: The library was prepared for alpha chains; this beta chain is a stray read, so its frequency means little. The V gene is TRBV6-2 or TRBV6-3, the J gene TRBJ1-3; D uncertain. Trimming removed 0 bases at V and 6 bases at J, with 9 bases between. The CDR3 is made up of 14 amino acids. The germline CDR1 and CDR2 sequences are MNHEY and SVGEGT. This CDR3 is CASSYSDLKNTIYF. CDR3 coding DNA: TGTGCCAGCAGTTACTCGGACCTCAAAAACACCATATATTTT.